One sample yielded the 20 T cell receptor beta chains listed below, sequenced in a study of T cells in Graves' hyperthyroidism and ophthalmopathy. Template material for amplifying TCR beta CDR3 regions consisted of RNA transcripts. Carried out on the TCR CDR3, a first-round RT-PCR used the HTBI primer set. MiXCR, applied by TCRdb to the multiplex PCR reads, yields one record per CDR3 protein. The table has about 350,000 distinct CDR3 sequences, approximately 13% seen once. The sequenced sample was blood. The receptors derive from a woman aged 25 to 39 with Graves' hyperthyroidism.

This clonotype was seen many times. The chain carries TRBV7-8 and TRBJ1-1; 7 nucleotides line up with TRBD1. Germline CDR1 is SGHVS and CDR2 is FQNEAQ. The CDR3 is 14 amino acids. The junction had 5 bases not matched to a gene; V was cut back by 3 bases and J by 4 bases. The CDR3 bases are TGTGCCAGCAGCTTGACAGGGTCGGGCACTGAAGCTTTCTTT. Translation: CASSLTGSGTEAFF.

This clonotype was detected ten times or more. The chain carries TRBV30 and TRBJ1-1; D is ambiguous. The CDR3 runs to 11 residues. CDR1 GTSNPN and CDR2 SVGIG come from the germline V gene (reference sequence). V was pared by 3 bases and J by 11 bases, with 13 bases between. This chain's CDR3 is CAWRTRVRAFF. The CDR3 DNA is TGTGCCTGGAGAACCCGGGTCAGGGCTTTCTTT.

This clonotype was counted many times. The chain employs TRBV11-1 and TRBJ2-5; weak D call: TRBD2 (8 bases). Germline CDR1 and CDR2: SGHAT and FQDESV (reference sequence). V lost 5 bases and J lost 3, with 25 bases in between. The CDR3 is 18 amino acids. The CDR3 region is CASSTGALPGLVEETQYF. As DNA, the CDR3 is TGTGCCAGCAGCACAGGGGCCCTACCGGGACTAGTTGAAGAGACCCAGTACTTC.

This clonotype was seen repeatedly, ten times or more. The chain is built from TRBV13 and TRBJ1-6, with D possibly being TRBD1 (6 bases). The CDR3 is made up of 14 amino acids. Trimming took 5 bases from V and 9 from J, leaving 14 bases between them. The germline V gene encodes CDR1 PRHDT and CDR2 FYEKMQ (reference sequence). The CDR3 spells CASSQGTKGSPLHF. In DNA, the CDR3 is TGTGCCAGCAGCCAGGGGACTAAGGGTTCACCCCTCCACTTT.

This clonotype was recorded many times. V and J are TRBV20-1 and TRBJ1-1; 10 bases fit TRBD1. The junction had 7 bases not matched to a gene; V was cut back by 5 bases and J by 4 bases. This CDR3 comprises 14 residues. Germline assignment: CDR1 DFQATT and CDR2 SNEGSKA (reference sequence). The CDR3 DNA follows: TGCAGTGCTTCCCGGGACAGGGGATTCACTGAAGCTTTCTTT. It encodes CSASRDRGFTEAFF.

This clonotype was seen only a few times. V usage is TRBV14 and J usage is TRBJ2-1; 9 bases align to TRBD2. The junction had 6 bases not matched to a gene; V was cut back by 4 bases and J by 5 bases. This CDR3 contains 15 residues. Germline loops: CDR1 SGHDN, CDR2 FVKESK. CDR3 in amino acids: CASSPWTSADNEQFF. CDR3 DNA: TGTGCCAGCAGCCCCTGGACTAGCGCCGACAATGAGCAGTTCTTC.

This clonotype occurred a few times. At one end, the junction sequence differs from germline, possibly due to a read error. The J gene is TRBJ1-2, the V gene TRBV28; a possible D gene is TRBD1 (6 bases). The V gene's germline CDR1 is MDHEN and CDR2 SYDVKM. CDR3 length: 12 amino acids. CDR3 sequence reads: CASSPDSYSYTF. CDR3 nucleotides: TGTGCCAGCAGCCCGGACAGCTATAGCTACACCTTC.

As concerns this clonotype: A much larger clone differs by one base, so this may be a read error. The V gene is TRBV7-2, the J gene TRBJ1-4, with 7 positions matching TRBD1. V was pared by 3 bases and J by 7 bases, with 11 bases of the junction left unmatched. CDR3 length: 16 amino acids. Per the germline V gene, CDR1 is SGHTA and CDR2 is FQGNSA. The CDR3: CASSLGTTGLFEKLFF. The CDR3, as DNA: TGTGCCAGCAGCTTGGGGACGACAGGGCTTTTTGAAAAACTGTTTTTT.

CDR3 sequence reads: CASSEPRGPPSGNTIYF. Here the CDR3 DNA reads TGCGCCAGCAGTGAGCCACGAGGTCCACCCTCTGGAAACACCATATATTTT. The rearrangement links TRBV10-2 to TRBJ1-3; D gene ambiguous. CDR3 size: 17 residues. The germline V and J ends were trimmed by 2 bases and 0 bases, with 14 bases remaining between them. CDR1 and CDR2 (germline): WSHSY, SAAADI.

This chain uses TRBV19 with TRBJ2-7; D is undetermined. The CDR3 covers 16 residues. Looked up from germline, CDR1 is LNHDA and CDR2 is SQIVND (reference sequence). Trimming cost V 5 bases and J 1 base, with 18 bases left between them. This chain's CDR3 is CASSPRALATSYEQYF. CDR3 DNA: TGTGCCAGTAGTCCCCGAGCGCTGGCTACGTCCTACGAGCAGTACTTC.

J is TRBJ2-7 and V is TRBV5-8; D is perhaps TRBD1 or TRBD2 (5 bases each). The V end lost 6 bases, the J end lost 7 bases, and 17 bases lay between the germline ends. Germline CDR1 reads SGHTS; CDR2 reads YDEGEE. The CDR3 covers 13 residues. CDR3 amino acids: CASIQRPGLEQYF. The CDR3 nucleotides are TGTGCCAGCATCCAGCGCCCGGGGCTGGAGCAGTACTTC.

In this sample, this clonotype turned up many times. This rearrangement joins TRBV6-2 or TRBV6-3 to TRBJ2-7; 8 positions match TRBD1. Germline trimming cut 3 bases from V and 3 bases from J; bases unmatched to any gene: 10. Looked up from germline, CDR1 is MNHEY and CDR2 is SVGEGT. The CDR3 runs to 16 residues. CDR3: CASSYVPGGHLYEQYF. CDR3 coding DNA: TGTGCCAGCAGTTATGTCCCAGGGGGCCACCTCTACGAGCAGTACTTC.

This clonotype has ten or more counts. This chain connects TRBV5-1 to TRBJ1-2, with D possibly being TRBD1 (5 bases). Deletions cut 4 bases from V and 0 bases from J, with 10 bases between. Germline lookup yields CDR1 SGHRS and CDR2 YFSETQ. The CDR3 contains 14 residues. The CDR3 here is CASSADRANYGYTF. The CDR3 DNA sequence: TGCGCCAGCAGCGCCGACAGAGCTAACTATGGCTACACCTTC.

In this sample, this clonotype turned up a few times. J is TRBJ2-1 and V is TRBV3-1; the D gene could be TRBD1 or TRBD2 (5 bases each). The CDR3 loop spans 13 amino acids. The V end was cut by 4 bases, the J end by 12 bases, with 16 bases between. Per germline, CDR1 LGHDT and CDR2 YNNKEL (reference sequence). CDR3 nucleotide sequence: TGTGCCAGCAGCCCTGGGGACCGCATGGGGCAGTTCTTC. It encodes CASSPGDRMGQFF.

The V call is TRBV24-1, the J call TRBJ2-1; 9 positions match TRBD1. V lost 4 bases to trimming and J lost 0 bases; unmatched junction nucleotides: 3. Germline V gene sequence: CDR1 KGHDR, CDR2 SFDVKD. This CDR3 region has 16 residues. The CDR3 sequence is CATSDLTGGSYNEQFF. CDR3 nucleotide sequence: TGTGCCACCAGTGACTTGACAGGGGGCTCCTACAATGAGCAGTTCTTC.

This clonotype has ten or more counts. The genes are TRBV28 and TRBJ1-3; D might be TRBD1 (5 bases). Deletions cut 5 bases from V and 2 bases from J, with 13 bases between. There are 15 residues in the CDR3. The germline V gene encodes CDR1 MDHEN and CDR2 SYDVKM. CDR3 sequence: CASSRTTLAGNTIYF. Written as DNA, the CDR3 is TGTGCCAGCAGTAGGACAACCCTCGCTGGAAACACCATATATTTT.

This clonotype was recorded at least ten times. The genes are TRBV28 and TRBJ2-7, with 7 bases that match TRBD1. The trim removed 7 bases at V and 6 bases at J, leaving 9 bases unmatched. Germline CDR1 reads MDHEN; CDR2 reads SYDVKM. There are 13 residues in the CDR3. The CDR3, as DNA: TGTGCCAGCACCCAGACAGGGTTCGTCGAGCAGTACTTC. Translating gives CASTQTGFVEQYF.

There are many counts of this clonotype. The genes are TRBV28 and TRBJ2-3; maybe TRBD2 (6 bases). The V end lost 10 bases, the J end lost 8 bases, and 16 bases lay between the germline ends. This CDR3 region has 12 residues. Germline CDR1 MDHEN, CDR2 SYDVKM. The CDR3: CATAGPSLTQYF. The CDR3 DNA follows: TGTGCCACGGCGGGACCAAGCCTTACGCAGTATTTT.

This clonotype has ten or more counts. The rearrangement uses TRBV20-1 and TRBJ2-3; possible D gene TRBD1, 6 bases. V dropped 5 bases and J dropped 6 bases, with 21 bases sitting between them. Germline CDR1 reads DFQATT; CDR2 reads SNEGSKA (reference sequence). The CDR3 consists of 15 residues. This CDR3 reads CSAPSGGSISDTQYF. The CDR3 DNA reads as TGCAGTGCTCCTAGTGGGGGCTCTATCTCGGATACGCAGTATTTT.

Only a few counts were recorded for this clonotype. The V gene is TRBV9, the J gene TRBJ1-3; D unclear. Trimming cost V 0 bases and J 5 bases, with 6 bases left between them. The CDR3 contains 13 residues. Germline values: CDR1 SGDLS, CDR2 YYNGEE. The chain's CDR3 is CASSVVGRNTIYF. The CDR3 DNA is TGTGCCAGCAGCGTAGTGGGCAGAAACACCATATATTTT.